The T cell receptor beta chain under discussion was sequenced for a study of blood T cell repertoires in COVID-19. Study background: PBMCs, B-cell-depleted T cells, or T cells were the source of the cDNA or gDNA that made up the material.

V was cut by 0 bases and J by 5 bases, with 12 bases left in between. Per the germline V gene, CDR1 is LNHNV and CDR2 is YYDKDF (reference sequence). The CDR3 is made up of 15 amino acids. The table came from immunoSEQ multiplex PCR; TCRdb's copy has only in-frame clones and leaves some out. Found here are tens of thousands of clones, 65% to 80% of them singletons; the top ten hold approximately 10%. The receptor's source is a man in his 70s with acute or convalescent COVID-19. The source material was peripheral blood. V gene TRBV15 combines with J gene TRBJ2-3; no definite D call. CDR3 sequence reads: CATSRDGAGGDTQYF. In DNA form, the CDR3 reads TGTGCCACCAGCAGAGATGGAGCTGGCGGAGATACGCAGTATTTT.